The 17 T cell receptor beta chains below were found in one sample sequenced in a study of sequential checkpoint blockade in melanoma. Using immunoSEQ multiplex PCR, the repertoire was profiled, and TCRdb retains in-frame clones only, with some absent. The sample has under 5,500 clones, 30% to 35% seen once; the top ten hold around 10%. Treatment noted: randomized to nivolumab then ipilimumab (arm A) or the reverse (arm B). The specimen was tumor tissue (inferred from file names), collected from a patient given nivolumab and ipilimumab in sequence. These receptors all come from a human donor with melanoma.

This clone has a handful of counts. J is TRBJ2-1 and V is TRBV6-7; D remains ambiguous. TRBV6-7 is classed as an ORF, of uncertain function. Trimming cost V 6 bases and J 9 bases, with 12 bases left between them. CDR3 length: 12 amino acids. CDR3 amino acids: CASSPTLGEQFF. In DNA, the CDR3 is TGTGCCAGCAGCCCAACCCTTGGTGAGCAGTTCTTC.

CDR3 coding DNA: TGTGCCAGTACACCACGATTCGACAGTTCCAATGAGCAGTTCTTC. Translation: CASTPRFDSSNEQFF. The genes are TRBV19 and TRBJ2-1; maybe TRBD1 (5 bases). Trimming cost V 7 bases and J 6 bases, with 19 bases left between them. The CDR3 is 15 residues long. Germline V gives CDR1 LNHDA, CDR2 SQIVND (reference sequence).

The chain employs TRBV28 and TRBJ2-7, with D maybe TRBD2 (6 bases). CDR1 and CDR2 (germline): MDHEN, SYDVKM. The V gene lost 4 bases and the J gene lost 3 bases, with 13 bases spanning the gap. The CDR3 consists of 14 residues. The CDR3 region is CASSSSGVHYEQYF. CDR3 nucleotide sequence: TGTGCCAGCAGTTCATCGGGGGTCCACTACGAGCAGTACTTC.

This clone was seen only a few times. The V call is TRBV7-7, the J call TRBJ1-3, with TRBD1 as a possible D gene (6 bases). This CDR3 region has 16 residues. Germline V gene lookup returns CDR1 SSHAT and CDR2 FNYEAQ (reference sequence). V was cut by 3 bases and J by 4 bases, with 16 bases left in between. The CDR3 bases are TGTGCCAGCAGCTTCCCGGGGGGGCGATCCGGAAACACCATATATTTT. Translating it yields CASSFPGGRSGNTIYF. Complete variable domain (other parts from reference TRBV7-7 and TRBJ1-3): GAGVSQSPRYKVTKRGQDVTLRCDPISSHATLYWYQQALGQGPEFLTYFNYEAQPDKSGLPSDRFSAERPEGSISTLTIQRTEQRDSAMYRCASSFPGGRSGNTIYFGEGSWLTVV.

The genes are TRBV19 and TRBJ1-5; D unresolved. CDR1 and CDR2 (germline): LNHDA, SQIVND (reference sequence). CDR3 length: 15 residues. Trimming left V 5 bases short and J 1 base short, with 12 bases between. The CDR3 DNA follows: TGTGCCAGTAGTTTAAACATTAACAGCAATCAGCCCCAGCATTTT. Its protein is CASSLNINSNQPQHF.

The CDR3 nucleotides are TGTGCCAGCTCACCCCCTTCCACAGATACGCAGTATTTT. Translated: CASSPPSTDTQYF. The chain recombines TRBV18 with TRBJ2-3; D gene uncertain. Germline values: CDR1 KGHSH, CDR2 LQKENI. This CDR3 is 13 amino acids long. The germline V and J ends were trimmed by 3 bases and 2 bases, with 6 bases remaining between them. Filled out from reference TRBV18 and TRBJ2-3, the complete variable domain reads NAGVMQNPRHLVRRRGQEARLRCSPMKGHSHVYWYRQLPEEGLKFMVYLQKENIIDESGMPKERFSAEFPKEGPSILRIQQVVRGDSAAYFCASSPPSTDTQYFGPGTRLTVL.

The V call is TRBV5-1, the J call TRBJ2-3; 9 positions agree with TRBD2. Germline V gene lookup returns CDR1 SGHRS and CDR2 YFSETQ. CDR3 length: 16 residues. V gave up 4 bases and J gave up 3 bases; unmatched junction bases: 9. The CDR3 bases are TGCGCCAGCAGCCCGGAGGTACTAGCGGGTACAGATACGCAGTATTTT. It codes for CASSPEVLAGTDTQYF.

Only a few counts were recorded for this clone. This sequence joins TRBV23-1 and TRBJ2-2, with 7 bases lining up with TRBD2. TRBV23-1 has ORF status, its function being uncertain. With 4 bases clipped from V and 2 bases from J, the junction kept 13 bases outside the gene matches. CDR3 length: 18 amino acids. CDR3 residues: CASSRGIAGLCNTGELFF. In nucleotides, the CDR3 is TGCGCCAGCAGTCGCGGAATAGCGGGTCTTTGTAACACCGGGGAGCTGTTTTTT.

This clone was seen only a few times. This chain joins TRBV11-3 and TRBJ2-2, with TRBD1 matching over 10 bases. The germline V gene encodes CDR1 SGHNT and CDR2 YENEEA. The CDR3 extends over 19 amino acids. V dropped 4 bases and J dropped 1; count of bases not matched to a gene: 12. CDR3 nucleotides: TGTGCCAGCAGCTACCATAGGGGACAGGGGTTGGGGAACACCGGGGAGCTGTTTTTT. Its protein is CASSYHRGQGLGNTGELFF. The variable domain in full, with the rest retrieved from reference TRBV11-3 and TRBJ2-2, is EAGVVQSPRYKIIEKKQPVAFWCNPISGHNTLYWYLQNLGQGPELLIRYENEEAVDDSQLPKDRFSAERLKGVDSTLKIQPAELGDSAVYLCASSYHRGQGLGNTGELFFGEGSRLTVL.

The chain carries TRBV2 and TRBJ1-5, with a weak D call TRBD1 (5 bases). From germline, CDR1 is SNHLY and CDR2 FYNNEI. This CDR3 spans 16 amino acids. V was pared by 3 bases and J by 0 bases, with 12 bases between. The CDR3 DNA sequence: TGTGCCAGCAGTGAGACAGACATCTATAGCAATCAGCCCCAGCATTTT. This codes for CASSETDIYSNQPQHF.

The chain employs TRBV18 and TRBJ1-2, with 9 bases fitting TRBD1. Germline V gene data show CDR1 as KGHSH and CDR2 as LQKENI. The length of the CDR3 is 17 residues. The V segment lost 5 bases and the J segment 4 bases; nucleotides outside the gene matches: 14. DNA for the CDR3: TGTGCCAGCTCAAAAACCCCGGGACAGGGTATTCTCTATGGCTACACCTTC. Amino acid sequence: CASSKTPGQGILYGYTF.

In the case of this clone: Other nucleotide sequences in the sample specify the same CDR3. This chain joins TRBV23-1 and TRBJ1-2; D is possibly TRBD1 (5 bases). TRBV23-1 is identified as an open reading frame with a role that is uncertain. The CDR3 loop spans 13 amino acids. V gave up 6 bases and J gave up 2 bases, with 10 bases separating them. Written as DNA, the CDR3 is TGCGCCAGCAGCTTGGGACGGAACTATGGCTACACCTTC. Translated: CASSLGRNYGYTF.

This chain connects TRBV11-3 to TRBJ2-7; D is possibly TRBD1 (5 bases). Germline V gene lookup returns CDR1 SGHNT and CDR2 YENEEA. The germline V and J ends were trimmed by 1 base and 3 bases, with 10 bases remaining between them. The CDR3 runs to 14 residues. The CDR3 spells CASSLGQSYYEQYF. As DNA, the CDR3 is TGTGCCAGCAGCTTAGGACAGTCCTACTACGAGCAGTACTTC.

Only a few counts were recorded for this clone. The V call is TRBV25-1, the J call TRBJ2-7, with 8 bases fitting TRBD1. After removal of 2 bases from V and 4 bases from J, the junction contained 7 bases not matched to a gene. Germline-derived CDR1 and CDR2 are MGHDK and SYGVNS. There are 15 residues in the CDR3. The DNA for the CDR3 is TGTGCCAGCAGTGAAAGAAGCAGGGGGCTTTACGAGCAGTACTTC. It specifies CASSERSRGLYEQYF.

The chain has TRBV29-1 and TRBJ2-3, with 10 nucleotides matching TRBD1. V was pared by 6 bases and J by 3 bases, with 6 bases of the junction left unmatched. There are 14 residues in the CDR3. CDR1 SQVTM and CDR2 ANQGSEA come from the germline V gene. The CDR3 DNA follows: TGCAGCGTAGCCGGGACAGGGGATACAGATACGCAGTATTTT. Its translation: CSVAGTGDTDTQYF.

The genes are TRBV11-3 and TRBJ1-5, with D possibly TRBD1 on 6 matching bases. The CDR3 totals 16 residues. V was pared by 1 base and J by 3 bases, with 13 bases between. CDR1 and CDR2 (germline): SGHNT, YENEEA. CDR3 in DNA: TGTGCCAGCAGCTTAGGGTTGGCAGGGGCCAATCAGCCCCAGCATTTT. Amino acids: CASSLGLAGANQPQHF.

This clone is judged medium-sized. This chain joins TRBV28 and TRBJ1-1; TRBD1 is a possible D gene (5 bases). The germline CDR1 and CDR2 sequences are MDHEN and SYDVKM. The CDR3 has 17 amino acids. V lost 3 bases and J 0 bases, leaving 17 bases between the germline ends. The CDR3 is CASSFDAGDSMNTEAFF. DNA for the CDR3: TGTGCCAGCAGTTTCGACGCGGGGGATTCAATGAACACTGAAGCTTTCTTT.